This TCR beta chain was identified in a study of human T cells and chemical hapten exposure. This clonotype has at least ten counts. The time point here: patch test 1, 2 weeks after DPC sensitization. As to treatment: therapeutic diphenylcyclopropenone sensitization with weekly scalp DPC. Germline V gene lookup returns CDR1 SEHNR and CDR2 FQNEAQ (reference sequence). After removal of 0 bases from V and 3 bases from J, the junction contained 4 bases not matched to a gene. CDR3 length: 16 amino acids. TCRdb redid the calling of the RACE reads with MiXCR, one entry per CDR3 protein. The profile shows around 300,000 distinct CDR3 sequences, approximately 6.3% of them singletons.

V and J are TRBV7-9 and TRBJ2-3, with 9 positions matching TRBD2. This TCR was recovered from a woman aged 18-29 years with alopecia areata. Some clones in this sample may be carry-over from other donors' samples. Specimen: whole blood, collected in connection with sensitization to the hapten diphenylcyclopropenone (DPC). The CDR3 DNA reads as TGTGCCAGCAGCTTAGCGCTGGGACTAGCAACAGATACGCAGTATTTT. It specifies CASSLALGLATDTQYF.